The sequence of this T cell receptor beta chain was determined in a study of blood T cell repertoires in COVID-19. Study-level background: Sample material is recorded as cDNA or gDNA derived from T cells, B-cell-depleted T cells, or PBMCs.

As processed by the authors: Scientists estimated how many nucleated cells there were by amplifying reference gene primers. Some clones are missing from TCRdb's copy, which holds only in-frame ones; the method was immunoSEQ multiplex PCR. D and trimming come from the DNA, and the V and J calls and clone size come from that table. The table lists around 46,000 clones, roughly 84% of them singletons. The CDR3 runs to 17 residues. Germline CDR1 and CDR2: LGHNT and FRNRAP. Trimming at V came to 0 bases and at J to 2 bases, leaving 10 bases not matched to a gene. Sample: peripheral blood. This chain joins TRBV12-5 and TRBJ2-7; TRBD1 agrees at 7 bases. The sequence came from a human donor in a cohort sampled during active COVID-19. CDR3 region: CASGLVPLATGAYEQYF. The CDR3, as DNA: TGTGCTAGTGGTTTGGTACCGCTCGCTACAGGGGCCTACGAGCAGTACTTC.